These 23 T cell receptor beta chains were sequenced from one sample in a study of blood T cells in healthy people across ages. A second roughly 6 to 12 cycle PCR used barcoded and J-beta primers. Each CDR3 protein gets one entry after TCRdb re-called the 5' RACE reads with MiXCR. Counted here are about 1.8 million distinct CDR3 sequences, 49% occurring once; the ten biggest clones make up less than 2.5%. The material sequenced was blood. Receptors originate from a woman between 35 and 50 years old in good health.

This chain links TRBV20-1 with TRBJ2-1, with a weak D call TRBD2 (6 bases). The J call is uncertain, as TRBJ2-7 better fits the DNA end. Germline CDR1 and CDR2: DFQATT and SNEGSKA (reference sequence). The CDR3 has 15 amino acids. The CDR3 region has the DNA TGCAGTGCTAGAGGCCGGCGGGGTCTACGGGCGGAGCAGTACTTC. Encoded protein: CSARGRRGLRAEQYF.

This clonotype was seen a handful of times. V usage is TRBV9 and J usage is TRBJ2-5; TRBD1 might be the D (6 bases). The V gene's germline CDR1 is SGDLS and CDR2 YYNGEE. The CDR3 runs to 15 residues. V lost 3 bases to trimming and J lost 1 base, with 13 bases between them. This CDR3 reads CASSEWAGAQETQYF. The CDR3 DNA follows: TGTGCCAGCAGCGAATGGGCAGGGGCCCAAGAGACCCAGTACTTC.

J is TRBJ2-5 and V is TRBV29-1, with 9 bases matching TRBD2. The germline V gene encodes CDR1 SQVTM and CDR2 ANQGSEA. The CDR3 totals 14 residues. J gave up 0 bases and V 2 bases, and 1 base lay outside the gene matches. The CDR3 region has the DNA TGCAGCGTTGAACTAGCGGGACACCAAGAGACCCAGTACTTC. Its protein is CSVELAGHQETQYF.

V gene TRBV6-5 combines with J gene TRBJ2-3, with 8 positions matching TRBD2. Trimming at V came to 0 bases and at J to 2 bases, leaving 4 bases not matched to a gene. The germline V gene has CDR1 MNHEY and CDR2 SVGAGI. The CDR3 is made up of 16 amino acids. In DNA form, the CDR3 reads TGTGCCAGCAGTTACTCCAGCGGGGGCACCACAGATACGCAGTATTTT. Its translation is CASSYSSGGTTDTQYF.

This chain connects TRBV4-1 to TRBJ1-4; the D gene is possibly TRBD1 (5 bases). CDR3 length equals 17 residues. Trimming cost V 1 base and J 0 bases, with 12 bases left between them. CDR1 is MGHRA and CDR2 is YSYEKL in the germline V gene. In nucleotides, the CDR3 is TGCGCCAGCAGCCAAGGACCTTCAGGGTCAACTAATGAAAAACTGTTTTTT. This encodes CASSQGPSGSTNEKLFF.

The sample holds a few counts of this clonotype. V usage is TRBV6-5 and J usage is TRBJ2-7; TRBD1 matches at 10 bases. The V segment lost 5 bases and the J segment 2 bases; nucleotides outside the gene matches: 6. The CDR3 length is 15 residues. Germline CDR1 MNHEY, CDR2 SVGAGI. CDR3 sequence: CASSHPGTGAYEQYF. The CDR3, as DNA: TGTGCCAGCAGTCACCCCGGGACAGGGGCCTACGAGCAGTACTTC.

The table lists this clonotype with a few counts. The chain joins TRBV4-2 to TRBJ2-5, with a tentative D call TRBD2 (6 bases). CDR1 is LGHNA and CDR2 is YNFKEQ in the germline V gene. Trimming cost V 0 bases and J 4 bases, with 15 bases left between them. This CDR3 spans 16 amino acids. This CDR3 is CASSQEWRGQRETQYF. The DNA of the CDR3 is TGTGCCAGCAGCCAAGAGTGGAGGGGCCAACGAGAGACCCAGTACTTC.

This clonotype was found a few times. V usage is TRBV4-3 and J usage is TRBJ2-7, with 10 bases lining up with TRBD1. Per the germline V gene, CDR1 is LGHNA and CDR2 is YSLEER. The ends lost 0 bases at V and 5 bases at J; junction bases unmatched: 1. The CDR3 sequence is 14 residues long. The CDR3 here is CASSQEGTGDEQYF. CDR3 bases: TGCGCCAGCAGCCAAGAAGGGACAGGGGACGAGCAGTACTTC.

The chain links TRBV7-6 to TRBJ2-3, with D possibly matching TRBD1 (5 bases). The V end was cut by 8 bases, the J end by 3 bases, with 15 bases between. This CDR3 region has 14 residues. Germline CDR1 reads SGHVS; CDR2 reads FNYEAQ. The CDR3 nucleotides are TGTGCCAGCGGGAAGGGGCTGGGGACAGATACGCAGTATTTT. Its translation is CASGKGLGTDTQYF.

As to this clonotype: Germline is not matched at one junction end, which may reflect a read error. The chain couples TRBV7-2 to TRBJ1-5; 7 bases agree with TRBD1. Germline V CDR1 and CDR2: SGHTA, FQGNSA. This CDR3 is 15 amino acids long. CDR3 sequence: CASSFYRGGNQSQHF. Written as DNA, the CDR3 is TGTGCCAGCAGCTTCTACAGGGGTGGGAATCAGTCCCAGCATTTT.

This chain links TRBV5-5 with TRBJ2-3, with TRBD2 identical over 8 bases. V gave up 5 bases and J gave up 0 bases; unmatched junction bases: 8. The CDR3 runs 16 residues. CDR1 is SGHKS, CDR2 YYEKEE, per germline (reference sequence). CDR3 in amino acids: CASSGGRGGSTDTQYF. CDR3 coding DNA: TGTGCCAGCAGTGGAGGACGGGGGGGCAGCACAGATACGCAGTATTTT.

This clonotype was recorded a few times. The CDR3 DNA is TGTGCCAGCAGCCACAGGGTCCCGAGCTCCTACAATGAGCAGTTCTTC. Its protein product is CASSHRVPSSYNEQFF. This chain links TRBV6-5 with TRBJ2-1, with D possibly TRBD1 on 6 matching bases. The CDR3 length is 16 residues. CDR1 MNHEY and CDR2 SVGAGI come from the germline V gene. The ends were cut back, 6 bases at V and 0 bases at J, with 15 bases in the middle.

This clonotype showed up just a few times. CDR3 sequence: CASRGQDTEAFF. DNA for the CDR3: TGTGCCAGCCGCGGACAGGACACTGAAGCTTTCTTT. The chain has TRBV9 and TRBJ1-1, with 7 bases identical to TRBD1. Germline loops: CDR1 SGDLS, CDR2 YYNGEE. V shed 7 bases and J 3 bases; nucleotides not matched to a gene: 3. This CDR3 region has 12 residues.

The chain carries TRBV12-3 or TRBV12-4 and TRBJ2-7; D possibly corresponds to TRBD1 (6 bases). The CDR3 runs to 13 residues. V gave up 5 bases and J gave up 3 bases, with 11 bases separating them. For the CDR3, the DNA is TGTGCCAGCAGTCACAGGGAAAACTACGAGCAGTACTTC. Translated, it gives CASSHRENYEQYF.

The chain joins TRBV6-5 to TRBJ1-2, with D possibly matching TRBD1 (6 bases). From germline, CDR1 is MNHEY and CDR2 SVGAGI. The CDR3 has 15 residues. Trimming shortened V by 4 bases and J by 5 bases, and 17 bases separated the two germline ends. CDR3 bases: TGTGCCAGCAGTTTTCTCCGACAGGACTCGTATGGCTACACCTTC. Translation: CASSFLRQDSYGYTF.

This clonotype was found a few times. This rearrangement joins TRBV15 to TRBJ1-5, with TRBD1 as a possible D gene (6 bases). The germline V gene has CDR1 LNHNV and CDR2 YYDKDF (reference sequence). The V end was cut by 6 bases, the J end by 7 bases, with 19 bases between. This CDR3 is built from 15 residues. CDR3 protein: CATRRTASSGQPQHF. For the CDR3, the DNA is TGTGCCACCAGGAGGACAGCTTCCTCCGGACAGCCCCAGCATTTT.

This clonotype was found a few times. J is TRBJ2-5 and V is TRBV3-1; 11 nucleotides agree with TRBD2. J was trimmed by 1 base and V by 4 bases; bases with no gene match: 11. The CDR3 loop spans 18 amino acids. Germline assignment: CDR1 LGHDT and CDR2 YNNKEL (reference sequence). This CDR3 reads CASSRKPSSGGTQETQYF. In DNA, the CDR3 is TGTGCCAGCAGCCGAAAGCCCTCTAGCGGGGGGACCCAAGAGACCCAGTACTTC.

This chain connects TRBV7-6 to TRBJ1-6, with D uncertain. The CDR3 runs 15 residues. V gave up 1 base and J gave up 3 bases, with 7 bases separating them. The V gene's germline CDR1 is SGHVS and CDR2 FNYEAQ. CDR3 nucleotides: TGTGCCAGCAGCTTAGGGGTCGGCTATAATTCACCCCTCCACTTT. Protein product: CASSLGVGYNSPLHF.

V gene TRBV29-1 combines with J gene TRBJ1-4, with D tentatively TRBD1 (6 bases). The CDR3 consists of 14 residues. V lost 6 bases to trimming and J lost 1 base, with 12 bases between them. Germline assignment: CDR1 SQVTM and CDR2 ANQGSEA. The CDR3: CSVTTGKTNEKLFF. DNA for the CDR3: TGCAGCGTCACAACAGGGAAAACTAATGAAAAACTGTTTTTT.

The chain carries TRBV28 and TRBJ1-5; weak D call: TRBD1 (5 bases). The CDR3 is 16 amino acids. The germline V gene has CDR1 MDHEN and CDR2 SYDVKM. V lost 5 bases and J lost 6, with 20 bases in between. The CDR3 region has the DNA TGTGCCAGCAGTCGATCCCAGGGTGGGGGGGGTCAGCCCCAGCATTTT. Protein sequence: CASSRSQGGGGQPQHF.

This clonotype was observed once. This sequence joins TRBV2 and TRBJ1-5; D unclear. This CDR3 contains 13 residues. V lost 3 bases to trimming and J lost 2 bases, with 5 bases between them. CDR1 and CDR2 from the germline V gene are SNHLY and FYNNEI. CDR3 nucleotide sequence: TGTGCCAGCAGTGATTTTGGCAATCAGCCCCAGCATTTT. Its translation: CASSDFGNQPQHF.

The V call is TRBV30, the J call TRBJ1-2, with 7 nucleotides matching TRBD1. J lost 4 bases, V lost 0 bases, and 5 bases had no gene match. The germline CDR1 and CDR2 sequences are GTSNPN and SVGIG (reference sequence). CDR3 length: 14 residues. Written as DNA, the CDR3 is TGTGCCTGGAGTGTGCAGGGGACAGCCTATGGCTACACCTTC. Translating it yields CAWSVQGTAYGYTF.

The J gene is TRBJ2-3, the V gene TRBV11-2; D is ambiguous. CDR3 length equals 13 residues. CDR1 and CDR2 (germline): SGHAT, FQNNGV. V was pared by 2 bases and J by 7 bases, with 10 bases between. The CDR3 coding sequence is TGTGCCAGCAGCTTATACGGTTTGAATACGCAGTATTTT. It translates to CASSLYGLNTQYF.